This T cell receptor (beta chain) came from a study of OX40 agonist ivuxolimab in advanced cancers. The germline V gene has CDR1 MNHNS and CDR2 SASEGT. V dropped 6 bases and J dropped 2; count of bases not matched to a gene: 3. The CDR3 is made up of 14 amino acids. The method was immunoSEQ multiplex PCR; TCRdb's version includes in-frame clones alone and lacks a portion of them. The sample consists of about 84,000 clones, roughly nine tenths of them appearing once. The rearrangement links TRBV6-1 to TRBJ1-5, with 8 bases fitting TRBD1. The clonotype comes from an adult with an advanced solid tumor such as melanoma, head and neck, liver or kidney cancer. The material sequenced was CD4+ or CD8+ T cells sorted from blood, taken in a trial of the OX40 agonist ivuxolimab. CDR3 in amino acids: CASRETGGNQPQHF. For the CDR3, the DNA is TGTGCCAGCAGGGAGACAGGGGGCAATCAGCCCCAGCATTTT.